This T cell receptor (beta chain) comes out of a study of CD8 T cells in ankylosing spondylitis. Findings and caveats of the study: Disease-linked clones reportedly showed significant enrichment in matched ankylosing spondylitis synovial fluid. In peripheral blood, disease-linked CD8+ clones occurred at relatively low frequencies.

In regard to this clonotype: Its cognate antigen is unknown.

The length of the CDR3 is 15 residues. V dropped 2 bases and J dropped 3; count of bases not matched to a gene: 7. The germline V gene encodes CDR1 ENHRY and CDR2 SYGVKD. Researchers built TCR beta libraries using quantitative 5'-RACE with molecular barcodes. TCRdb reprocessed the 5' RACE reads with MiXCR, giving one entry per CDR3 protein. The table records roughly 250,000 distinct CDR3 sequences, roughly 8.6% of them present only once. Sequences were obtained from blood, either unsorted or a sorted T cell fraction (not recorded which). This clonotype was sampled from a male donor with ankylosing spondylitis or in good health (not recorded which). This rearrangement joins TRBV10-3 to TRBJ2-7; TRBD2 matches at 7 bases. CDR3 in amino acids: CAISEAQWGGYEQYF. The CDR3 coding sequence is TGTGCCATCAGTGAGGCCCAATGGGGGGGCTACGAGCAGTACTTC.